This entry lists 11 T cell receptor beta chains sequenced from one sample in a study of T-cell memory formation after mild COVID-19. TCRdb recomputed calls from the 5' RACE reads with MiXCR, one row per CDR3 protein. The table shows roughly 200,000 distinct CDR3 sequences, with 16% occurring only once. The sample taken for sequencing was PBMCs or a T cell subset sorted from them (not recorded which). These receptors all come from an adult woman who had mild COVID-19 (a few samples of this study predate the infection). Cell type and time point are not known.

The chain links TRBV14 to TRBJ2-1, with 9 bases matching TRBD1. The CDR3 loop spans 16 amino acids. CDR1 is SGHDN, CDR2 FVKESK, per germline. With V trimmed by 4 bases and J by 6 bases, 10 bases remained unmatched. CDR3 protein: CASSPLPGQGTNEQFF. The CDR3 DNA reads TGTGCCAGCAGCCCCCTCCCGGGACAGGGTACCAATGAGCAGTTCTTC.

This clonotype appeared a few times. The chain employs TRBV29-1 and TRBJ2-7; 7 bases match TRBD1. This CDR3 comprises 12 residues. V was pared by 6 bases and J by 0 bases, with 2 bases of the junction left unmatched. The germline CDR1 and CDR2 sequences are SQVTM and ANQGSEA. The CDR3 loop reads CSVRDSSYEQYF. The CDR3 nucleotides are TGCAGCGTCCGGGACAGCTCCTACGAGCAGTACTTC.

This chain's CDR3 is CASSPRTGNYEQYF. The CDR3 coding sequence is TGTGCCAGCAGTCCAAGGACAGGGAACTACGAGCAGTACTTC. This rearrangement joins TRBV12-3 or TRBV12-4 to TRBJ2-7; 8 bases map to TRBD1. The CDR3 runs to 14 residues. The J segment lost 3 bases and the V segment lost 5 bases, leaving 6 bases of the junction unmatched.

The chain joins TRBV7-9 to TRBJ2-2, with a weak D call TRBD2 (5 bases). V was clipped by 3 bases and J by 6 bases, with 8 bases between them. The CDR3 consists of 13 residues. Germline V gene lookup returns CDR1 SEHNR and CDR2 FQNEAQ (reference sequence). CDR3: CASSFSEPGELFF. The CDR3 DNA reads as TGTGCCAGCAGCTTTAGCGAGCCCGGGGAGCTGTTTTTT.

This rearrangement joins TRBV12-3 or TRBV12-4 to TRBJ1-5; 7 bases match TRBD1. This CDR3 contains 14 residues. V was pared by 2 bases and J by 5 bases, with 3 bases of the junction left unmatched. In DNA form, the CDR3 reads TGTGCCAGCAGTTTACGACAGGGTCATCAGCCCCAGCATTTT. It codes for CASSLRQGHQPQHF.

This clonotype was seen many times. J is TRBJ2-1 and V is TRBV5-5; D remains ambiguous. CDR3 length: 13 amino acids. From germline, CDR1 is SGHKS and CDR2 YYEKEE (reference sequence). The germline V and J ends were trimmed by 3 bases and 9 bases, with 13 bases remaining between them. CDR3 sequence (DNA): TGTGCCAGCAGCTCAACACGTTATGGTGAGCAGTTCTTC. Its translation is CASSSTRYGEQFF.

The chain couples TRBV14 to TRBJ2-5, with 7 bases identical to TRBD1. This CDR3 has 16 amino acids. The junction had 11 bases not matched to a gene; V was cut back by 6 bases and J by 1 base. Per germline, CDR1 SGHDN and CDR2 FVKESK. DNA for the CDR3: TGTGCCAGCAGTCGACAGGGCTTACGCCTCCAAGAGACCCAGTACTTC. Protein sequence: CASSRQGLRLQETQYF.

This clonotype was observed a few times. The CDR3 here is CASSLGWTSGSQETQYF. The CDR3 bases are TGTGCCAGCAGCTTAGGTTGGACTAGCGGGAGCCAAGAGACCCAGTACTTC. This chain uses TRBV11-3 with TRBJ2-5; 13 bases map to TRBD2. Germline V CDR1 and CDR2: SGHNT, YENEEA. CDR3 size: 17 residues. Trimming took 1 base from V and 1 from J; bases not matched to a gene: 3. Full variable domain (outside the CDR3, taken from reference TRBV11-3 and TRBJ2-5): EAGVVQSPRYKIIEKKQPVAFWCNPISGHNTLYWYLQNLGQGPELLIRYENEEAVDDSQLPKDRFSAERLKGVDSTLKIQPAELGDSAVYLCASSLGWTSGSQETQYFGPGTRLLVL.

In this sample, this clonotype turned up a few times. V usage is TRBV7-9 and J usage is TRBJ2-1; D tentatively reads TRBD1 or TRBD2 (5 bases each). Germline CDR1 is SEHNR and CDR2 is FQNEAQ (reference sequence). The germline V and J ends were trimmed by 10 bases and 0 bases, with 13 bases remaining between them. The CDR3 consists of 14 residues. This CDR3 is CAKFGASSYNEQFF. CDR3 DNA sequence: TGTGCCAAATTCGGGGCGAGCTCCTACAATGAGCAGTTCTTC. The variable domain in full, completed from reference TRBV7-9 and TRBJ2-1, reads DTGVSQNPRHKITKRGQNVTFRCDPISEHNRLYWYRQTLGQGPEFLTYFQNEAQLEKSRLLSDRFSAERPKGSFSTLEIQRTEQGDSAMYLCAKFGASSYNEQFFGPGTRLTVL.

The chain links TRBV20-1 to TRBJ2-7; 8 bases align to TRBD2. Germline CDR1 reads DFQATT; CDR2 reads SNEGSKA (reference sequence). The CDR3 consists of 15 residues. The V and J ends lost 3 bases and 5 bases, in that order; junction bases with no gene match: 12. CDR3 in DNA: TGCAGTGCTAGTGGGGGACTAGGGACCATGGACGAGCAGTACTTC. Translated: CSASGGLGTMDEQYF.

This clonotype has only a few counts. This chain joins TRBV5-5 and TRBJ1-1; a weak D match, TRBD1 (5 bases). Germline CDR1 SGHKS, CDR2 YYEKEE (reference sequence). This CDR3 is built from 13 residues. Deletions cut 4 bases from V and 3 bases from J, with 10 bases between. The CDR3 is CASSPTGHTEAFF. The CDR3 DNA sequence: TGTGCCAGCAGCCCGACGGGACACACTGAAGCTTTCTTT.